The entry that follows covers one TCR beta chain sequence. V lost 0 bases to trimming and J lost 5 bases, with 10 bases between them. This CDR3 has 15 amino acids. Germline V gives CDR1 MNHEY, CDR2 SVGAGI. This sample was taken from a study of control samples from healthy donors and cancer patients. TCRdb's table, derived via immunoSEQ multiplex PCR, lists solely in-frame clones and lacks some. The table shows 160,000 or so clones, with about 94% occurring only once. Sequenced sample: blood. The receptor was isolated from a woman in her 40s in good health. The gene calls are TRBV6-5 and TRBJ1-4; D is ambiguous. CDR3 sequence: CASSYSTTGNEKLFF. CDR3 DNA: TGTGCCAGCAGTTACTCTACGACGGGGAATGAAAAACTGTTTTTT.